This entry is about one T cell receptor (beta chain). The sample comes from a study of control samples from healthy donors and cancer patients. Sequenced by immunoSEQ multiplex PCR; TCRdb stores in-frame clones only, minus some. The sample shows approximately 180,000 clones, 91% of them seen only once. This clonotype was sampled from a woman aged 40 to 50 in good health. Sequenced material: blood.

The chain's CDR3 is CASRGSGNTIYF. The CDR3, as DNA: TGTGCCAGCAGGGGGTCGGGAAACACCATATATTTT. The chain is built from TRBV2 and TRBJ1-3; D unclear. The germline CDR1 and CDR2 sequences are SNHLY and FYNNEI. The CDR3 is 12 amino acids. The V gene lost 6 bases and the J gene lost 4 bases, with 7 bases spanning the gap.